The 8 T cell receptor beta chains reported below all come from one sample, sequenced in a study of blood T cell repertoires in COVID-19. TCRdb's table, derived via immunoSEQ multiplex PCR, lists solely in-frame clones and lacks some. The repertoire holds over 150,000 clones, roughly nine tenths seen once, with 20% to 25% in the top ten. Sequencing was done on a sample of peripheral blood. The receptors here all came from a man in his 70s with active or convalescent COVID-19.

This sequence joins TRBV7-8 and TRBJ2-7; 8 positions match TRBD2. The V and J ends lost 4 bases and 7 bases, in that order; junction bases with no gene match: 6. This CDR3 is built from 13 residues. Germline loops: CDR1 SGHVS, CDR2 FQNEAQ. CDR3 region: CASSSPGRAEQYF. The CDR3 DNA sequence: TGTGCCAGCAGCTCTCCCGGGAGGGCGGAGCAGTACTTC.

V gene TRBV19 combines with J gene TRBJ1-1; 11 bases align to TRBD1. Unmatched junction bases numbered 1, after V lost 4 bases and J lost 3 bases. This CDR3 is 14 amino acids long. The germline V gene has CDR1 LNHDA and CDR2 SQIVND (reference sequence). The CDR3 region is CASSKGQGDTEAFF. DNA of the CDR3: TGTGCCAGTAGTAAGGGACAGGGGGACACTGAAGCTTTCTTT.

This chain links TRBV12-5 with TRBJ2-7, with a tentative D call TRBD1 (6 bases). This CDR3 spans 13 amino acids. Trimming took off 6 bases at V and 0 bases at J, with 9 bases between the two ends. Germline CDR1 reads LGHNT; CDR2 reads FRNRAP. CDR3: CASGGTISYEQYF. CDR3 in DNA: TGTGCTAGTGGCGGGACAATCTCCTACGAGCAGTACTTC.

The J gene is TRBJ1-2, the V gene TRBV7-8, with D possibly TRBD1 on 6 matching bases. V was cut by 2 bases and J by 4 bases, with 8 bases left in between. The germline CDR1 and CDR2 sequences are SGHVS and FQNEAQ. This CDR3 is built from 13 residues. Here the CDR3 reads CASSLKQGYGYTF. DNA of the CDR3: TGTGCCAGCAGCTTAAAACAGGGCTATGGCTACACCTTC.

This CDR3 is CASSSPGAKNIQYF. Here the CDR3 DNA reads TGTGCCAGCAGCTCCCCGGGGGCCAAAAACATTCAGTACTTC. V gene TRBV7-2 combines with J gene TRBJ2-4, with D maybe TRBD2 (5 bases). Per the germline V gene, CDR1 is SGHTA and CDR2 is FQGNSA. Trimming removed 4 bases at V and 1 base at J, with 8 bases between. This CDR3 spans 14 amino acids.

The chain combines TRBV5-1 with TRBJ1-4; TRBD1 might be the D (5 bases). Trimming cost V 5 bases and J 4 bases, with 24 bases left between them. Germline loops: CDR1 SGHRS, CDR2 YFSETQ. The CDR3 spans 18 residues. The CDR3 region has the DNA TGCGCCAGCAGACGGACGCAGGGATTAACCCTTAATAATGAAAAACTGTTTTTT. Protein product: CASRRTQGLTLNNEKLFF.

CDR3 sequence: CASRRRGGQETQYF. Here the CDR3 DNA reads TGTGCCAGCAGGCGAAGGGGGGGGCAAGAGACCCAGTACTTC. The rearrangement uses TRBV7-8 and TRBJ2-5, with a tentative D call TRBD2 (7 bases). Germline lookup yields CDR1 SGHVS and CDR2 FQNEAQ. The CDR3 is made up of 14 amino acids. V was clipped by 6 bases and J by 2 bases, with 13 bases between them.

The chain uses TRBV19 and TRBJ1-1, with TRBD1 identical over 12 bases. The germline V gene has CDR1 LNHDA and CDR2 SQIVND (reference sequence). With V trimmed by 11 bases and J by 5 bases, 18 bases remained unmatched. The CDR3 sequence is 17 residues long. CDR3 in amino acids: CASKFFPGQGAWTEAFF. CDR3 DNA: TGTGCCTCCAAATTTTTCCCGGGACAGGGGGCATGGACTGAAGCTTTCTTT.